Given below is one TCR beta chain in context. The record originates from a study of blood T cell repertoires in COVID-19. Study-wide background: Italy, Spain and the United States were the sources of the convalescent and acute COVID-19 samples. T cells, B-cell-depleted T cells, or PBMCs supplied cDNA or gDNA.

The V and J ends lost 5 bases and 4 bases respectively, with 8 bases between them. Germline V gives CDR1 SGHTA, CDR2 FQGTGA. The CDR3 loop spans 13 amino acids. In the authors' methods: It was from reference gene primer amplification that nucleated cell counts were estimated. Only in-frame clones appear in the TCRdb table, and some are missing; sequencing was by immunoSEQ multiplex PCR. V and J calls and clone size come straight from that table; D and trimming were deduced from the DNA. Seen here are 61,000 or so clones, approximately 86% observed once, and the top ten hold approximately 17%. The origin of this receptor is an elderly woman with active COVID-19. The chain joins TRBV7-3 to TRBJ2-2; no definite D call. The material sequenced was peripheral blood. The CDR3: CASSNLGTGELFF. CDR3 DNA: TGTGCCAGCAGCAATCTAGGCACCGGGGAGCTGTTTTTT. Complete variable domain (other parts from reference TRBV7-3 and TRBJ2-2): GAGVSQTPSNKVTEKGKYVELRCDPISGHTALYWYRQSLGQGPEFLIYFQGTGAADDSGLPNDRFFAVRPEGSVSTLKIQRTERGDSAVYLCASSNLGTGELFFGEGSRLTVL.